The present T cell receptor (beta chain) was sequenced within a study of OX40 agonist ivuxolimab in advanced cancers. Trimming cost V 4 bases and J 7 bases; bases outside gene matches: 6. The CDR3 runs 14 residues. The germline V gene encodes CDR1 MNHEY and CDR2 SVGAGI. Libraries were prepared by immunoSEQ multiplex PCR; TCRdb keeps only in-frame clonotypes and omits some of them. The sample has fewer than 40,000 clones, over 60% seen once. This receptor was identified in an adult with an advanced solid tumor such as melanoma, head and neck, liver or kidney cancer. This chain connects TRBV6-5 to TRBJ1-4, with 7 bases that match TRBD1. This specimen was CD4+ or CD8+ T cells sorted from blood, taken in a trial of the OX40 agonist ivuxolimab. The CDR3 is CASSSRQGSEKLFF. The CDR3 bases are TGTGCCAGCAGTTCTCGACAGGGTTCTGAAAAACTGTTTTTT.